The 31 T cell receptor beta chains listed next were all sequenced from one sample in a study of cytomegalovirus exposure and HLA in healthy donors. Sequencing was performed with immunoSEQ multiplex PCR; in TCRdb, only in-frame clones are kept and a portion is missing. The data hold 150,000 to 200,000 clones, with roughly three quarters observed a single time. Sequencing was performed on PBMCs. These receptors originate from a woman aged 25 to 39 in good health and CMV-seronegative.

The chain uses TRBV6-5 and TRBJ1-5, with a possible D match to TRBD1 (6 bases). V was clipped by 6 bases and J by 0 bases, with 12 bases between them. Per the germline V gene, CDR1 is MNHEY and CDR2 is SVGAGI. This CDR3 has 15 amino acids. CDR3 amino acids: CASRSTGNSNQPQHF. The DNA of the CDR3 is TGTGCCAGCAGGTCCACAGGGAATAGCAATCAGCCCCAGCATTTT.

The V and J genes are TRBV5-4 and TRBJ2-7; 8 bases fit TRBD2. With V trimmed by 4 bases and J by 4 bases, 13 bases remained unmatched. CDR1 is SGHNT, CDR2 YYREEE, per germline (reference sequence). This CDR3 spans 16 amino acids. The CDR3 DNA is TGTGCCAGCAGCCAGGGGACGGTAGCGGGAAGTTACGAGCAGTACTTC. It encodes CASSQGTVAGSYEQYF.

The V gene is TRBV6-5, the J gene TRBJ1-2; tentatively, D is TRBD1 (5 bases). The CDR3 spans 15 residues. Per the germline V gene, CDR1 is MNHEY and CDR2 is SVGAGI. Between the trimmed V and J ends, which lost 6 bases and 1 base, there was a span of 15 bases. The CDR3 DNA is TGTGCCAGCAGAGTAGACAGAGGACGTAACTATGGCTACACCTTC. Translation gives CASRVDRGRNYGYTF.

This chain joins TRBV11-2 and TRBJ2-4, with a weak D call TRBD2 (5 bases). V gave up 5 bases and J gave up 1 base, with 21 bases separating them. Looked up from germline, CDR1 is SGHAT and CDR2 is FQNNGV. The CDR3 extends over 18 amino acids. The CDR3 DNA is TGTGCCAGCAGCCCCGATCCCGGGATTTTCTCGGCCAAAAACATTCAGTACTTC. Translated, it gives CASSPDPGIFSAKNIQYF.

This clone was seen once. The gene calls are TRBV4-1 and TRBJ1-5, with 7 nucleotides matching TRBD1. Germline V gives CDR1 MGHRA, CDR2 YSYEKL. V lost 3 bases to trimming and J lost 1 base; unmatched junction nucleotides: 9. The CDR3 is made up of 17 amino acids. The CDR3 DNA is TGCGCCAGCAGCCATGAGAAGGGGACAGTAAGCAATCAGCCCCAGCATTTT. Encoded protein: CASSHEKGTVSNQPQHF.

This CDR3 is CASSLGTGTENNSPLHF. The CDR3 DNA follows: TGTGCCAGCAGCTTAGGGACCGGGACAGAGAATAATTCACCCCTCCACTTT. The V and J genes are TRBV5-4 and TRBJ1-6; TRBD1 matches at 7 bases. J lost 5 bases, V lost 2 bases, and 10 bases had no gene match. This CDR3 has 17 amino acids. Germline CDR1 and CDR2: SGHNT and YYREEE (reference sequence).

The chain employs TRBV6-5 and TRBJ2-3; unclear D gene. Germline CDR1 and CDR2: MNHEY and SVGAGI. CDR3 length: 13 residues. Deletions cut 2 bases from V and 2 bases from J, with 5 bases between. CDR3: CASSYDSTDTQYF. The CDR3 region has the DNA TGTGCCAGCAGTTACGACTCCACAGATACGCAGTATTTT.

This clone was counted between two and nine times. The chain couples TRBV29-1 to TRBJ1-2, with TRBD1 matching over 7 bases. CDR1 is SQVTM and CDR2 is ANQGSEA in the germline V gene. J lost 2 bases, V lost 4 bases, and 4 bases had no gene match. This CDR3 has 13 amino acids. CDR3 bases: TGCAGCGTTGGGGACAGAACAAACTATGGCTACACCTTC. Amino acid sequence: CSVGDRTNYGYTF. Full variable domain (outside the CDR3, taken from reference TRBV29-1 and TRBJ1-2): SAVISQKPSRDICQRGTSLTIQCQVDSQVTMMFWYRQQPGQSLTLIATANQGSEATYESGFVIDKFPISRPNLTFSTLTVSNMSPEDSSIYLCSVGDRTNYGYTFGSGTRLTVV.

The rearrangement uses TRBV7-2 and TRBJ2-7; possibly TRBD1 for D (6 bases). V dropped 1 base and J dropped 2 bases, with 18 bases sitting between them. The CDR3 runs to 17 residues. Germline loops: CDR1 SGHTA, CDR2 FQGNSA. CDR3 region: CASSLGGRRGTTYEQYF. CDR3 nucleotide sequence: TGTGCCAGCAGCTTAGGGGGGCGTAGGGGGACCACCTACGAGCAGTACTTC. The whole variable domain, remainder taken from reference TRBV7-2 and TRBJ2-7, is GAGVSQSPSNKVTEKGKDVELRCDPISGHTALYWYRQSLGQGLEFLIYFQGNSAPDKSGLPSDRFSAERTGGSVSTLTIQRTQQEDSAVYLCASSLGGRRGTTYEQYFGPGTRLTVT.

This clone was detected only a few times. The chain combines TRBV10-3 with TRBJ2-5; the D gene is possibly TRBD1 (5 bases). Trimming pared 3 bases from V and 12 bases from J, leaving 17 bases between. This CDR3 is built from 13 residues. CDR1 ENHRY and CDR2 SYGVKD come from the germline V gene. CDR3 DNA sequence: TGTGCCATCAGTGAAGGGCTATCGGGCAGGGAGTACTTC. It specifies CAISEGLSGREYF.

The rearrangement links TRBV10-1 to TRBJ2-1, with D possibly TRBD2 on 6 matching bases. Germline lookup yields CDR1 WNHNN and CDR2 SYGVQD (reference sequence). V was pared by 5 bases and J by 4 bases, with 9 bases between. The CDR3 extends over 13 amino acids. The CDR3 DNA sequence: TGCGCCAGCAGTCGGGACTCGTACAATGAGCAGTTCTTC. Amino acid sequence: CASSRDSYNEQFF.

The rearrangement joins TRBV6-1 to TRBJ2-3; D unresolved. Germline assignment: CDR1 MNHNS and CDR2 SASEGT. The CDR3 runs 13 residues. Trimming removed 4 bases from V and 4 bases from J, with 9 bases in between. The CDR3 DNA is TGTGCCAGCAGTGCCACTCCCCCAGATACGCAGTATTTT. Amino acids: CASSATPPDTQYF.

The sample holds many counts of this clone. The V gene is TRBV4-1, the J gene TRBJ2-7, with 8 bases that match TRBD1. Germline CDR1 reads MGHRA; CDR2 reads YSYEKL. The CDR3 contains 13 residues. V shed 4 bases and J 3 bases; nucleotides not matched to a gene: 2. CDR3: CASSLQGGYEQYF. The CDR3 DNA reads TGCGCCAGCAGCCTACAGGGGGGCTACGAGCAGTACTTC.

This sequence joins TRBV30 and TRBJ1-4, with a tentative D call TRBD1 (6 bases). This CDR3 region has 18 residues. Germline CDR1 GTSNPN, CDR2 SVGIG (reference sequence). Trimming removed 3 bases from V and 4 bases from J, with 24 bases in between. CDR3 sequence (DNA): TGTGCCTGGAGCCCATACGGGACAATAGGCCTGGTTAATGAAAAACTGTTTTTT. Its translation is CAWSPYGTIGLVNEKLFF.

V usage is TRBV6-6 and J usage is TRBJ1-4; D gene unclear. The CDR3 sequence is 15 residues long. The germline V and J ends were trimmed by 8 bases and 3 bases, with 16 bases remaining between them. The V gene's germline CDR1 is MNHNY and CDR2 SVGAGI (reference sequence). DNA for the CDR3: TGTGCCAGCGGGCATACGGGAGAGCCTAATGAAAAACTGTTTTTT. Amino acids: CASGHTGEPNEKLFF.

This clone was seen a few times. The gene calls are TRBV30 and TRBJ1-5; 8 bases line up with TRBD1. The CDR3 is made up of 16 amino acids. Germline values: CDR1 GTSNPN, CDR2 SVGIG (reference sequence). V gave up 0 bases and J gave up 2 bases; unmatched junction bases: 6. The CDR3 nucleotides read TGTGCCTGGAGTGTACCGCAGGGACAGGGCAATCAGCCCCAGCATTTT. Its translation is CAWSVPQGQGNQPQHF.

This chain connects TRBV5-1 to TRBJ1-1, with 10 bases aligning to TRBD1. The V and J ends lost 4 bases and 6 bases, in that order; junction bases with no gene match: 9. The germline V gene encodes CDR1 SGHRS and CDR2 YFSETQ. The length of the CDR3 is 15 residues. The chain's CDR3 is CASSTGQGYVAEAFF. CDR3 DNA sequence: TGCGCCAGCAGCACGGGACAGGGGTACGTAGCTGAAGCTTTCTTT.

This clone was observed a single time. The gene calls are TRBV30 and TRBJ2-7; a weak D match, TRBD1 (6 bases). V was cut by 1 base and J by 0 bases, with 10 bases left in between. Germline V lookup: CDR1 GTSNPN, CDR2 SVGIG (reference sequence). This CDR3 has 14 amino acids. The CDR3 spells CAWSGDTHSYEQYF. DNA of the CDR3: TGTGCCTGGAGTGGGGACACTCACTCCTACGAGCAGTACTTC.

The sample holds one count of this clone. This chain joins TRBV6-5 and TRBJ1-1; 9 bases are shared with TRBD1. CDR1 MNHEY and CDR2 SVGAGI come from the germline V gene. This CDR3 spans 15 amino acids. V lost 0 bases, J lost 4 bases, and 3 bases stayed unmatched. CDR3 region: CASSYSDRGGTEAFF. The CDR3 region has the DNA TGTGCCAGCAGTTACTCGGACAGGGGAGGCACTGAAGCTTTCTTT.

The rearrangement links TRBV18 to TRBJ1-2; D gene unclear. V shed 2 bases and J shed 1 base, with 8 bases lying between them. Germline assignment: CDR1 KGHSH and CDR2 LQKENI. The CDR3 totals 14 residues. The CDR3: CASSPAARNYGYTF. As DNA, the CDR3 is TGTGCCAGCTCACCAGCGGCCCGTAACTATGGCTACACCTTC.

The genes are TRBV2 and TRBJ2-1; D is unclear. V gave up 6 bases and J gave up 6 bases, with 15 bases separating them. Germline-derived CDR1 and CDR2 are SNHLY and FYNNEI. The length of the CDR3 is 14 residues. The CDR3 sequence is CASSNPPLVNEQFF. The CDR3 DNA sequence: TGTGCCAGCAGCAACCCTCCCCTAGTCAATGAGCAGTTCTTC.

CDR3 sequence reads: CASSMGTGGGQPQHF. CDR3 nucleotide sequence: TGTGCCAGTAGTATGGGGACAGGGGGTGGTCAGCCCCAGCATTTT. This rearrangement joins TRBV19 to TRBJ1-5; 11 bases align to TRBD1. This CDR3 is built from 15 residues. Trimming took 3 bases from V and 6 from J; bases not matched to a gene: 4. Germline values: CDR1 LNHDA, CDR2 SQIVND (reference sequence). Variable domain in full (rest from reference TRBV19 and TRBJ1-5): DGGITQSPKYLFRKEGQNVTLSCEQNLNHDAMYWYRQDPGQGLRLIYYSQIVNDFQKGDIAEGYSVSREKKESFPLTVTSAQKNPTAFYLCASSMGTGGGQPQHFGDGTRLSIL.

The chain carries TRBV6-5 and TRBJ2-7, with D uncertain. CDR1 is MNHEY, CDR2 SVGAGI, per germline. The CDR3 spans 14 residues. Trimming shortened V by 0 bases and J by 2 bases, and 8 bases separated the two germline ends. The CDR3 is CASSYSRLPYEQYF. The CDR3 region has the DNA TGTGCCAGCAGTTACTCCCGTCTCCCCTACGAGCAGTACTTC.

The chain joins TRBV27 to TRBJ1-2; the match to TRBD1 covers 11 bases. V lost 5 bases to trimming and J lost 8 bases; unmatched junction nucleotides: 7. CDR1 is MNHEY, CDR2 SMNVEV, per germline (reference sequence). The CDR3 consists of 14 residues. CDR3: CASSPRTGGQGYTF. Here the CDR3 DNA reads TGTGCCAGCAGTCCTCGGACAGGGGGCCAGGGCTACACCTTC.

This clone was recorded at least ten times. This chain connects TRBV5-1 to TRBJ1-1; 10 nucleotides agree with TRBD1. The germline CDR1 and CDR2 sequences are SGHRS and YFSETQ. Losses at the gene ends were 2 bases for V and 5 bases for J; bases not matched to a gene: 12. This CDR3 is built from 17 residues. The CDR3 coding sequence is TGCGCCAGCAGCTTAGCCCTGACAGGGGGCAGTAGGACTGAAGCTTTCTTT. It codes for CASSLALTGGSRTEAFF.

The count of this clone is one. The CDR3 loop reads CAAALGGVRYEQYF. CDR3 coding DNA: TGTGCCGCCGCCTTGGGAGGGGTGCGCTACGAGCAGTACTTC. The V gene is TRBV6-5, the J gene TRBJ2-7, with 7 positions matching TRBD2. The germline CDR1 and CDR2 sequences are MNHEY and SVGAGI. The ends lost 11 bases at V and 3 bases at J; junction bases unmatched: 13. The CDR3 consists of 14 residues.

The chain has TRBV5-4 and TRBJ2-7, with D hard to call. Trimming removed 1 base at V and 1 base at J, with 6 bases between. The CDR3 is 13 amino acids. In germline, CDR1 is SGHNT, CDR2 YYREEE (reference sequence). This chain's CDR3 is CASSLQASYEQYF. The CDR3 DNA follows: TGTGCCAGCAGCTTGCAGGCGTCCTACGAGCAGTACTTC.

The chain is built from TRBV19 and TRBJ2-3, with D uncertain. V was pared by 1 base and J by 2 bases, with 4 bases between. This CDR3 contains 13 residues. Looked up from germline, CDR1 is LNHDA and CDR2 is SQIVND (reference sequence). The CDR3 loop is CASSIGLTDTQYF. For the CDR3, the DNA is TGTGCCAGTAGTATAGGACTCACAGATACGCAGTATTTT.

The chain combines TRBV6-5 with TRBJ2-7; 7 bases fit TRBD1. The germline gives CDR1 MNHEY, CDR2 SVGAGI. This CDR3 comprises 15 residues. The V gene end was trimmed by 1 base and the J gene end by 2 bases; junction bases not matched to a gene: 5. The CDR3 bases are TGTGCCAGCAGTTACTACTCGGACAGGACCTACGAGCAGTACTTC. Its protein product is CASSYYSDRTYEQYF.

This clone showed up just a few times. This sequence joins TRBV5-1 and TRBJ1-2; no clear D gene. The CDR3 is made up of 15 amino acids. Trimming shortened V by 0 bases and J by 2 bases, and 11 bases separated the two germline ends. Germline assignment: CDR1 SGHRS and CDR2 YFSETQ. In nucleotides, the CDR3 is TGCGCCAGCAGCTTGGACAGTGGAAAGAACTATGGCTACACCTTC. Protein: CASSLDSGKNYGYTF.

This chain uses TRBV7-2 with TRBJ2-1; TRBD2 aligns across 7 bases. Germline lookup yields CDR1 SGHTA and CDR2 FQGNSA. The CDR3 loop spans 15 amino acids. V lost 1 base, J lost 4 bases, and 4 bases stayed unmatched. CDR3 in amino acids: CASSLEQAGYNEQFF. CDR3 coding DNA: TGTGCCAGCAGCTTAGAACAAGCGGGGTACAATGAGCAGTTCTTC.